This passage covers 8 T cell receptor beta chains from one sample sequenced in a study of control samples from healthy donors and cancer patients. The assay was immunoSEQ multiplex PCR, and TCRdb's table has in-frame clones only and misses some. The sample has 150,000 to 200,000 clones; approximately 90% are singletons. Sequencing input: blood. These receptors were obtained from a man aged 25 to 40 in good health.

The genes are TRBV6-5 and TRBJ2-1; no reliable D call. This CDR3 contains 12 residues. V lost 9 bases and J 7 bases, leaving 13 bases between the germline ends. CDR1 and CDR2 from the germline V gene are MNHEY and SVGAGI. In nucleotides, the CDR3 is TGTGCCAGTGGTCCGCTTACAAATGAGCAGTTCTTC. It codes for CASGPLTNEQFF.

V gene TRBV27 combines with J gene TRBJ1-4; 7 bases match TRBD1. Per the germline V gene, CDR1 is MNHEY and CDR2 is SMNVEV (reference sequence). The J segment lost 6 bases and the V segment lost 5 bases, leaving 6 bases of the junction unmatched. The CDR3 covers 14 residues. The CDR3 region is CASSTSGTDEKLFF. CDR3 coding DNA: TGTGCCAGCAGTACCTCCGGGACAGATGAAAAACTGTTTTTT.

This chain links TRBV19 with TRBJ1-5; TRBD1 is a possible D gene (6 bases). V was shortened by 1 base and J by 5 bases, with 6 bases between the two germline ends. CDR3 length equals 13 residues. The germline V gene encodes CDR1 LNHDA and CDR2 SQIVND (reference sequence). The CDR3 DNA sequence: TGTGCCAGTAGTATAGGACAGGATCAGCCCCAGCATTTT. Its translation: CASSIGQDQPQHF.

The chain recombines TRBV29-1 with TRBJ1-1; D unresolved. This CDR3 spans 13 amino acids. V was trimmed by 6 bases and J by 4 bases, leaving 15 bases between them. Germline assignment: CDR1 SQVTM and CDR2 ANQGSEA. This CDR3 is CSVEKYGSTEAFF. The CDR3 coding sequence is TGCAGCGTGGAAAAATACGGGAGCACTGAAGCTTTCTTT.

The chain uses TRBV11-2 and TRBJ2-1; 8 bases line up with TRBD2. The length of the CDR3 is 17 residues. V lost 1 base and J lost 0; bases outside the gene matches: 5. In germline, CDR1 is SGHAT, CDR2 FQNNGV. The CDR3 protein is CASSLGGSGSSYNEQFF. The CDR3 DNA is TGTGCCAGCAGCTTAGGGGGAAGCGGGAGCTCCTACAATGAGCAGTTCTTC.

This chain joins TRBV14 and TRBJ1-2, with D uncertain. The V and J ends lost 0 bases and 3 bases respectively, with 8 bases between them. This CDR3 region has 14 residues. The germline gives CDR1 SGHDN, CDR2 FVKESK. The CDR3 sequence is CASSQDLRDYGYTF. The CDR3 region has the DNA TGTGCCAGCAGCCAAGATTTGAGAGACTATGGCTACACCTTC. Complete variable domain (other parts from reference TRBV14 and TRBJ1-2): EAGVTQFPSHSVIEKGQTVTLRCDPISGHDNLYWYRRVMGKEIKFLLHFVKESKQDESGMPNNRFLAERTGGTYSTLKVQPAELEDSGVYFCASSQDLRDYGYTFGSGTRLTVV.

V is TRBV7-9 and J is TRBJ1-1, with D perhaps TRBD1 (5 bases). The germline V and J ends were trimmed by 5 bases and 1 base, with 14 bases remaining between them. Germline assignment: CDR1 SEHNR and CDR2 FQNEAQ (reference sequence). The CDR3 has 15 amino acids. The CDR3 loop is CASSTRPGANTEAFF. The DNA of the CDR3 is TGTGCCAGCAGCACTCGCCCCGGGGCGAACACTGAAGCTTTCTTT.

This chain links TRBV6-4 with TRBJ2-3; 8 bases match TRBD2. The CDR3 is made up of 16 amino acids. V trimming: 0 bases; J trimming: 6 bases; junction bases outside the gene matches: 8. The germline V gene has CDR1 MRHNA and CDR2 SNTAGT. CDR3 region: CASSDSGGGRLDTQYF. The CDR3 DNA reads as TGTGCCAGCAGTGACTCCGGCGGGGGGCGTTTGGATACGCAGTATTTT.